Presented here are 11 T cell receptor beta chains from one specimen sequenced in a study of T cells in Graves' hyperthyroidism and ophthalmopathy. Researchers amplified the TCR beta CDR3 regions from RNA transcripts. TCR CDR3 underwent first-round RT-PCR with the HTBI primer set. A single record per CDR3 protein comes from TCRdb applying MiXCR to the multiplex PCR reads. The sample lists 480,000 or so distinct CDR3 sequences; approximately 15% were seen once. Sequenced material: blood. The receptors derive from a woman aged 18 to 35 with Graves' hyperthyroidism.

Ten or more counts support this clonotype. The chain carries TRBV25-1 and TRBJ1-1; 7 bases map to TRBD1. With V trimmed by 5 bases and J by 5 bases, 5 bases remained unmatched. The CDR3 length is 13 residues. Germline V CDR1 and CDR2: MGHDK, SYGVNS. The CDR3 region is CASSTPGGTEAFF. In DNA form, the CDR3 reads TGTGCCAGCAGTACCCCAGGGGGTACTGAAGCTTTCTTT.

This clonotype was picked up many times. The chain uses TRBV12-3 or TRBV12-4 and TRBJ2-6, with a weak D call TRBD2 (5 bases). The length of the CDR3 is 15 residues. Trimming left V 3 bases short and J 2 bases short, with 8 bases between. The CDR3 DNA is TGTGCCAGCAGTTTTTCGGGGACTGGGGCCAACGTCCTGACTTTC. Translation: CASSFSGTGANVLTF.

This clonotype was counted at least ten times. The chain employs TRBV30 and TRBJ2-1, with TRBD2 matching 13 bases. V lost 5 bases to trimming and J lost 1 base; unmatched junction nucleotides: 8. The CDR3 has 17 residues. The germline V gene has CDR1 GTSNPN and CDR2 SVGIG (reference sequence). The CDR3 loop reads CAWGTSGTYFSYNEQFF. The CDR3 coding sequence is TGTGCCTGGGGGACTAGCGGGACTTATTTTTCCTACAATGAGCAGTTCTTC. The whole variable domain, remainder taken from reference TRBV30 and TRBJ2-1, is SQTIHQWPATLVQPVGSPLSLECTVEGTSNPNLYWYRQAAGRGLQLLFYSVGIGQISSEVPQNLSASRPQDRQFILSSKKLLLSDSGFYLCAWGTSGTYFSYNEQFFGPGTRLTVL.

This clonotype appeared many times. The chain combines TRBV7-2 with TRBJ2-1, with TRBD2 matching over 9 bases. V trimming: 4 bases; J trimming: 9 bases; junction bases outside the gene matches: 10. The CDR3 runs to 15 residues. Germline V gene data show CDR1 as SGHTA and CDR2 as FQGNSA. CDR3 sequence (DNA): TGTGCCAGCAGCTCGCGGGAGGGCCGGTGGGGTGAGCAGTTCTTC. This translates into CASSSREGRWGEQFF.

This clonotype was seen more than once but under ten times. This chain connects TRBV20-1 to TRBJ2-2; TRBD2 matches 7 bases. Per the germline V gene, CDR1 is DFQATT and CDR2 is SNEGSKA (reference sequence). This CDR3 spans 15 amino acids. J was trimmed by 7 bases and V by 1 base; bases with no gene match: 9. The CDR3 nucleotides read TGCAGTGCTAGAGCGGGGACTACCGGCAGCGGGGAGCTGTTTTTT. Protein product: CSARAGTTGSGELFF.

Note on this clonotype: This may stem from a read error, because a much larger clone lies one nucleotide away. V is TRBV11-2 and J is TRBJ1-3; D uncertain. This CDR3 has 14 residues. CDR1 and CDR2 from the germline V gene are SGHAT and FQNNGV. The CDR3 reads CANSLGHAGNTIYF. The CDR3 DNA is TGTGCCAACAGCCTTGGCCATGCGGGCAACACCATATATTTT.

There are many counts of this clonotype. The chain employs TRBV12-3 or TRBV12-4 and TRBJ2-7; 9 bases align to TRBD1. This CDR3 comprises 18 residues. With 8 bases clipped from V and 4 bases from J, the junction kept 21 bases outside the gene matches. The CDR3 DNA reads TGTGCCAGCCTAAATATGAGGGCCGTTGTGGGGACAGGGTACGAGCAGTACGTC. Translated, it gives CASLNMRAVVGTGYEQYV.

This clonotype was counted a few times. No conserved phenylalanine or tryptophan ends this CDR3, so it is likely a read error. The CDR3: CASSAGGDQETQYL. DNA for the CDR3: TGTGCCAGCAGTGCAGGGGGCGACCAAGAGACCCAGTACCTC. The V and J genes are TRBV6-1 and TRBJ2-5; TRBD1 aligns across 8 bases. CDR1 and CDR2 (germline): MNHNS, SASEGT. V shed 4 bases and J 0 bases; nucleotides not matched to a gene: 1. The CDR3 totals 14 residues.

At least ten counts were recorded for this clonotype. The CDR3 nucleotides read TGCAGTGCTAAGATTGAGGGCGAGTATGGCTACACCTTC. Translation gives CSAKIEGEYGYTF. This chain joins TRBV20-1 and TRBJ1-2; D gene unclear. Germline CDR1 reads DFQATT; CDR2 reads SNEGSKA (reference sequence). The CDR3 spans 13 residues. The germline V and J ends were trimmed by 4 bases and 5 bases, with 14 bases remaining between them.

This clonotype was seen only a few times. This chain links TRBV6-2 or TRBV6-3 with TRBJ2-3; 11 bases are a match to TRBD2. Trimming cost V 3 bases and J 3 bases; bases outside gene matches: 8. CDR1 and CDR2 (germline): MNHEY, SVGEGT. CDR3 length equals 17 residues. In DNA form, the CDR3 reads TGTGCCAGCAGTTATTCCCACACTAGCGGGAGTACAGATACGCAGTATTTT. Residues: CASSYSHTSGSTDTQYF.

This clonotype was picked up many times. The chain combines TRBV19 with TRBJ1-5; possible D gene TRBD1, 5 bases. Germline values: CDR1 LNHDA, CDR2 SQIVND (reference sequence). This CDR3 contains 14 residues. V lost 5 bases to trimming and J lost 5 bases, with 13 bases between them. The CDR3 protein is CASSVQGMDQPQHF. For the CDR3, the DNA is TGTGCCAGTAGTGTCCAGGGAATGGATCAGCCCCAGCATTTT.